The 17 T cell receptor beta chains given below trace back to one sample, sequenced in a study of blood T cells in healthy people across ages. A second PCR, run for roughly 7 to 11 cycles, used a sample-barcoded 5' primer plus a J-beta primer mix. TCRdb ran MiXCR on the 5' RACE reads and lists one entry per CDR3 protein. The table has under 800,000 distinct CDR3 sequences, 35% to 45% seen once; the top ten hold roughly 20%. Sequencing was performed on blood. All receptors derive from a woman aged 55-75 years in good health.

The V gene is TRBV25-1, the J gene TRBJ2-7; D perhaps matches TRBD2 (5 bases). The CDR3 consists of 16 residues. Per the germline V gene, CDR1 is MGHDK and CDR2 is SYGVNS. Trimming removed 6 bases at V and 1 base at J, with 19 bases between. CDR3 region: CASRRPREFPSYEQYF. The CDR3, as DNA: TGTGCCAGCAGGAGACCACGGGAATTCCCATCCTACGAGCAGTACTTC.

This clonotype was counted only a few times. The gene calls are TRBV15 and TRBJ2-6; 7 positions match TRBD1. Germline V gene data show CDR1 as LNHNV and CDR2 as YYDKDF (reference sequence). With 5 bases clipped from V and 2 bases from J, the junction kept 12 bases outside the gene matches. The CDR3 covers 18 residues. The CDR3 DNA sequence: TGTGCCACCAGCTCCGTGACAGGGCTTAGCCCTGGGGCCAACGTCCTGACTTTC. Its translation: CATSSVTGLSPGANVLTF.

The chain recombines TRBV10-3 with TRBJ2-5, with no clear D. Looked up from germline, CDR1 is ENHRY and CDR2 is SYGVKD. V gave up 3 bases and J gave up 11 bases, with 22 bases separating them. The CDR3 runs to 15 residues. In DNA form, the CDR3 reads TGTGCCATCAGTGAACCTAGTCGCCCCGACAATGAGCAGTACTTC. Translating gives CAISEPSRPDNEQYF.

The chain combines TRBV6-2 or TRBV6-3 with TRBJ1-2, with TRBD1 matching 7 bases. The junction had 8 bases not matched to a gene; V was cut back by 6 bases and J by 4 bases. This CDR3 comprises 14 residues. Germline CDR1 MNHEY, CDR2 SVGEGT. CDR3 protein: CASSRDRALYGYTF. CDR3 in DNA: TGTGCCAGCAGCCGAGACAGGGCCCTCTATGGCTACACCTTC.

The CDR3 spells CSARDGGNQETQYF. The CDR3 nucleotides read TGCAGTGCTAGAGATGGAGGAAACCAAGAGACCCAGTACTTC. The chain couples TRBV20-1 to TRBJ2-5; perhaps TRBD2 as D (5 bases). This CDR3 has 14 amino acids. Deletions cut 0 bases from V and 0 bases from J, with 8 bases between. CDR1 DFQATT and CDR2 SNEGSKA come from the germline V gene (reference sequence).

In this sample, this clonotype turned up a few times. The chain has TRBV20-1 and TRBJ1-2; 7 bases align to TRBD1. CDR3 length: 13 residues. Germline-derived CDR1 and CDR2 are DFQATT and SNEGSKA (reference sequence). J gave up 5 bases and V 6 bases, and 9 bases lay outside the gene matches. The DNA for the CDR3 is TGCAGTGCCCACGACAGGGTAGGGTATGGCTACACCTTC. Translated: CSAHDRVGYGYTF.

The chain has TRBV9 and TRBJ2-1, with 10 nucleotides matching TRBD2. This CDR3 has 14 amino acids. Looked up from germline, CDR1 is SGDLS and CDR2 is YYNGEE. The junction had 2 bases not matched to a gene; V was cut back by 0 bases and J by 8 bases. CDR3 amino acids: CASSVASGSYEQFF. As DNA, the CDR3 is TGTGCCAGCAGCGTAGCTAGCGGGAGCTATGAGCAGTTCTTC.

The V call is TRBV6-6, the J call TRBJ2-1, with 9 bases that match TRBD1. Germline assignment: CDR1 MNHNY and CDR2 SVGAGI (reference sequence). This CDR3 has 16 amino acids. Germline trimming cut 5 bases from V and 7 bases from J; bases unmatched to any gene: 12. CDR3 coding DNA: TGTGCCAGCAGTCTACTCCGGGACAGGGTTTGGAATGAGCAGTTCTTC. Amino acid sequence: CASSLLRDRVWNEQFF.

The CDR3 sequence: CASSLGLAGEGETQFF. The CDR3 DNA sequence: TGTGCCAGCAGCTTGGGACTAGCGGGAGAAGGGGAGACCCAGTTCTTC. This rearrangement joins TRBV11-2 to TRBJ2-1; 14 bases line up with TRBD2. The CDR3 runs to 16 residues. Germline CDR1 SGHAT, CDR2 FQNNGV. J was trimmed by 13 bases and V by 3 bases; bases with no gene match: 11. The full variable domain, with the rest looked up from reference TRBV11-2 and TRBJ2-1, is EAGVAQSPRYKIIEKRQSVAFWCNPISGHATLYWYQQILGQGPKLLIQFQNNGVVDDSQLPKDRFSAERLKGVDSTLKIQPAKLEDSAVYLCASSLGLAGEGETQFFGPGTRLTVL.

V and J are TRBV12-5 and TRBJ2-1; either TRBD1 or TRBD2 may supply D (5 bases each). Germline values: CDR1 LGHNT, CDR2 FRNRAP. V was shortened by 3 bases and J by 4 bases, with 16 bases between the two germline ends. The CDR3 is 16 amino acids. The CDR3 loop reads CASGLPGWTSYNEQFF. CDR3 nucleotides: TGTGCTAGTGGTTTACCAGGGTGGACTTCTTACAATGAGCAGTTCTTC. Full variable domain (outside the CDR3, taken from reference TRBV12-5 and TRBJ2-1): DARVTQTPRHKVTEMGQEVTMRCQPILGHNTVFWYRQTMMQGLELLAYFRNRAPLDDSGMPKDRFSAEMPDATLATLKIQPSEPRDSAVYFCASGLPGWTSYNEQFFGPGTRLTVL.

The rearrangement links TRBV5-5 to TRBJ2-2; 7 nucleotides match TRBD1. V lost 2 bases to trimming and J lost 4 bases; unmatched junction nucleotides: 8. In germline, CDR1 is SGHKS, CDR2 YYEKEE (reference sequence). The CDR3 extends over 16 amino acids. The CDR3 is CASSFGPGQLTGELFF. The CDR3 region has the DNA TGTGCCAGCAGCTTTGGGCCGGGACAGCTCACCGGGGAGCTGTTTTTT.

The J gene is TRBJ2-1, the V gene TRBV9; TRBD2 matches at 11 bases. V was clipped by 0 bases and J by 0 bases; unmatched bases: 8. CDR1 is SGDLS and CDR2 is YYNGEE in the germline V gene. The CDR3 extends over 19 amino acids. In DNA form, the CDR3 reads TGTGCCAGCAGCGTAGAAGGTCTAGCGGGAGGAGGCTCCTACAATGAGCAGTTCTTC. Protein product: CASSVEGLAGGGSYNEQFF.

There are a few counts of this clonotype. The J gene is TRBJ1-5, the V gene TRBV29-1; 7 positions match TRBD1. The length of the CDR3 is 12 residues. CDR1 SQVTM and CDR2 ANQGSEA come from the germline V gene. CDR3 DNA sequence: TGCAGTGTGGGACAGATCAATCAGCCCCAGCATTTT. Amino acid sequence: CSVGQINQPQHF.

This clonotype was seen many times. The chain recombines TRBV5-1 with TRBJ2-3; D may be TRBD2 (6 bases). This CDR3 comprises 14 residues. V lost 0 bases, J lost 6 bases, and 11 bases lay in between. The V gene's germline CDR1 is SGHRS and CDR2 YFSETQ. CDR3 coding DNA: TGCGCCAGCAGCTTGGGGCAGGGAGGCGATACGCAGTATTTT. Amino acids: CASSLGQGGDTQYF.

This clonotype was seen more than once but under ten times. CDR3 bases: TGTGCTAGTGGTTTGGTATGGGGGGAGCAGTTCTTC. This encodes CASGLVWGEQFF. The chain is built from TRBV12-5 and TRBJ2-1, with D possibly being TRBD1 or TRBD2 (5 bases each). V gave up 0 bases and J gave up 10 bases, with 7 bases separating them. The CDR3 loop spans 12 amino acids. Germline V gives CDR1 LGHNT, CDR2 FRNRAP.

The chain links TRBV6-1 to TRBJ2-3; no clear D. Between the trimmed V and J ends, which lost 2 bases and 2 bases, there was a span of 5 bases. The CDR3 runs 13 residues. Germline V gives CDR1 MNHNS, CDR2 SASEGT. The CDR3 sequence is CASSEHLTDTQYF. CDR3 coding DNA: TGTGCCAGCAGTGAACACCTCACAGATACGCAGTATTTT.

To note about this clonotype: This may come from a read error, since a much larger clone is one base off. The chain recombines TRBV12-3 or TRBV12-4 with TRBJ2-5, with TRBD1 as a possible D gene (6 bases). Near its end, the DNA agrees better with TRBJ2-1, so the J call may be wrong. This CDR3 is 14 amino acids long. CDR3 coding DNA: TGTGCCAGCAGTCCCAGGGGCAGCCAAGAGACCCAGTTCTTC. It encodes CASSPRGSQETQFF.